The T cell receptor beta chain described here comes from a study of CD8 T cells in ankylosing spondylitis. Study-level points and caveats: Disease-linked clones reportedly showed significant enrichment in matched ankylosing spondylitis synovial fluid.

MiXCR, run by TCRdb on the 5' RACE reads, gives a single entry per CDR3 protein. The table has 200,000 or so distinct CDR3 sequences, roughly 25% seen once. Many counts were recorded for this clonotype. Its specificity is unknown. Source material: blood, either unsorted or a sorted T cell fraction (not recorded which). The TCR comes from a male donor with ankylosing spondylitis or in good health (not recorded which).

The CDR3 protein is CASSPGDRVEETQYF. CDR3 DNA sequence: TGTGCCAGCAGTCCTGGGGACAGGGTAGAAGAGACCCAGTACTTC. V usage is TRBV7-2 and J usage is TRBJ2-5, with 9 nucleotides matching TRBD1. Germline-derived CDR1 and CDR2 are SGHTA and FQGNSA. V shed 6 bases, J shed 3 bases, and the junction held 8 bases outside the gene matches. The CDR3 sequence is 15 residues long.